The present T cell receptor beta chain was sequenced within a study of blood T cell repertoires in COVID-19. About the study: From the United States, Italy and Spain came samples of acute and convalescent COVID-19. T cells, B-cell-depleted T cells, or PBMCs supplied cDNA or gDNA.

Original processing notes: Amplification from reference gene primers served as the basis for estimated nucleated cell counts. Here immunoSEQ multiplex PCR was the method, and the copy in TCRdb shows in-frame clones only, minus some. V and J calls and clone size come straight from that table; D and trimming were deduced from the DNA. In the table there are about 210,000 clones, 84% of which are singletons. Germline V gives CDR1 KGHSH, CDR2 LQKENI. CDR3 length: 14 residues. V was shortened by 3 bases and J by 10 bases, with 18 bases between the two germline ends. Patients at the Seattle site were enrolled during active infection and followed longitudinally.

The gene calls are TRBV18 and TRBJ1-2; a possible D gene is TRBD1 (5 bases). Sequencing was carried out using peripheral blood. The receptor's source is a woman of 80 years or more with COVID-19, enrolled during active disease. The CDR3 region is CASSPRQTSGDYTF. Here the CDR3 DNA reads TGTGCCAGCTCACCTAGACAGACCTCCGGTGACTACACCTTC.